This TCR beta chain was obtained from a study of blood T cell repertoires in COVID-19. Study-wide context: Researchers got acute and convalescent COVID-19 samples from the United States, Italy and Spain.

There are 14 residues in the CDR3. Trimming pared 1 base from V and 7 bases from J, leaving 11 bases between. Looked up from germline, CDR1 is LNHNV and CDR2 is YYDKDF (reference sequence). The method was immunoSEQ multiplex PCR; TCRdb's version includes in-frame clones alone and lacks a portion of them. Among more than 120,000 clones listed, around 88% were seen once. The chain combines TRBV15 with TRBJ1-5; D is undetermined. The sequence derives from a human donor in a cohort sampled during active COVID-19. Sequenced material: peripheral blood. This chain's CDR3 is CATSRGSGEQPQHF. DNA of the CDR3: TGTGCCACCAGCAGAGGTTCAGGCGAACAGCCCCAGCATTTT.